Following are 5 T cell receptor beta chains from one sample sequenced in a study of response to subunit inactivated influenza vaccine. TCRdb recomputed calls from the RT-PCR reads with MiXCR, one row per CDR3 protein. The table lists 400,000 to 650,000 distinct CDR3 sequences, around 7.9% of them singletons. This material consisted of PBMCs from blood, taken around 25 months after vaccination. Receptors were obtained from a man in his fifties or sixties who received an inactivated influenza vaccine.

This clonotype was seen only a few times. For the CDR3, the DNA is TGTGCCAGCAGCCAAGTGGACAGATCCTACGAGCAGTACTTC. Translating gives CASSQVDRSYEQYF. This sequence joins TRBV4-2 and TRBJ2-7, with a possible D match to TRBD1 (6 bases). V was cut by 1 base and J by 1 base, with 8 bases left in between. CDR1 and CDR2 from the germline V gene are LGHNA and YNFKEQ. This CDR3 is built from 14 residues.

The chain links TRBV20-1 to TRBJ2-1, with D possibly matching TRBD1 (5 bases). Germline CDR1 DFQATT, CDR2 SNEGSKA (reference sequence). This CDR3 spans 12 amino acids. V was trimmed by 3 bases and J by 10 bases, leaving 13 bases between them. The CDR3 is CSARGPAGEQFF. In DNA form, the CDR3 reads TGCAGTGCTAGGGGGCCCGCCGGGGAGCAGTTCTTC.

The table lists this clonotype with a few counts. The chain carries TRBV20-1 and TRBJ2-5; D possibly corresponds to TRBD1 (5 bases). Trimming left V 2 bases short and J 3 bases short, with 19 bases between. The CDR3 is 16 residues long. Per germline, CDR1 DFQATT and CDR2 SNEGSKA (reference sequence). DNA of the CDR3: TGCAGTGCTAGACGGGCAGGGCCAGGCTCAGAAGAGACCCAGTACTTC. It translates to CSARRAGPGSEETQYF.

The sample holds many counts of this clonotype. The V gene is TRBV6-1, the J gene TRBJ2-4, with D hard to call. The CDR3 totals 14 residues. Trimming took 2 bases from V and 2 from J, leaving 7 bases between them. Germline loops: CDR1 MNHNS, CDR2 SASEGT. The CDR3: CASSEHGTKNIQYF. The CDR3 DNA reads TGTGCCAGCAGTGAACATGGTACCAAAAACATTCAGTACTTC.

There are a few counts of this clonotype. The chain is built from TRBV10-3 and TRBJ1-5; no firm D call. The germline V gene has CDR1 ENHRY and CDR2 SYGVKD. This CDR3 has 12 amino acids. Trimming cost V 3 bases and J 4 bases, with 4 bases left between them. The CDR3 region is CAISETNQPQHF. CDR3 DNA sequence: TGTGCCATCAGTGAAACTAATCAGCCCCAGCATTTT.